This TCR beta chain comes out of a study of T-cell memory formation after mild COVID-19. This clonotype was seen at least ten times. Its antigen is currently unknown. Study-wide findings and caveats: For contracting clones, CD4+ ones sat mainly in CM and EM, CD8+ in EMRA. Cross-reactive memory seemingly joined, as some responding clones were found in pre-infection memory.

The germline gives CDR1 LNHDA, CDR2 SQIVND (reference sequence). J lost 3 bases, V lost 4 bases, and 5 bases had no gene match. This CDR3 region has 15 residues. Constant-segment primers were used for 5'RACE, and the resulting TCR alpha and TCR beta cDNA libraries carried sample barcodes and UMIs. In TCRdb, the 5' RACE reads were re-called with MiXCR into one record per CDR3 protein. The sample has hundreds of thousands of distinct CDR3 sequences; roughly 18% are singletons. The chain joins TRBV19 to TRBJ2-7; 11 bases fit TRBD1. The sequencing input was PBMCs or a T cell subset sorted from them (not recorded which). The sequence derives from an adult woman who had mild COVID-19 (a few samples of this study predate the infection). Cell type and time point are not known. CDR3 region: CASSNSGTGGYEQYF. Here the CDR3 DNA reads TGTGCCAGTAGTAATTCCGGGACAGGGGGCTACGAGCAGTACTTC.